Following are 16 T cell receptor beta chains from one sample sequenced in a study of tissue T cells after allogeneic stem cell transplantation (dated by TCRdb to between 2021 and 2023). Receptors were amplified or captured by the immunoSEQ multiplex PCR assay. The table comes from immuneACCESS by way of TCRdb, which keeps in-frame sequences with V and J called. Part of the clones is missing from these tables; in studies checked, under half for an unresolved V gene and the rest for unknown reasons. Here the sample has roughly 3,000 clones; roughly half occur a single time. Jointly, the top ten make up 21% of the sample. The sample's time point label, in plain terms: mouse harvest day 14 after allogeneic transplant. Mouse grafts combined 10^7 T-cell-depleted bone marrow cells with 10^6 splenic CD5+ T cells, given via tail vein injection. The sample comprised gut tissue. The receptors were sampled from a female BALB/c mouse given C57BL/6 T cells with graft-versus-host disease after an allogeneic hematopoietic cell transplant.

Remarks on this clone: Here the gene names and germline are mouse. Sequencing ends 1 residue short of the CDR3 end; the germline J gene provides the rest. The chain joins TRBV3 to TRBJ1-2; D is perhaps TRBD1 (5 bases). Trimming took 4 bases from V and 0 from J, leaving 9 bases between them. This CDR3 region has 14 residues. Germline values: CDR1 SNHLY, CDR2 FYNGKV (reference sequence). The sequenced part of the CDR3 DNA is TGTGCCAGCAGCTCCCAGGGTTCAAACTCCGACTACACC. This translates into CASSSQGSNSDYT. The full CDR3 is CASSSQGSNSDYTF.

For this clone: Gene names refer to mouse genes. Read coverage stops 1 residue before the CDR3 terminus; the germline J gene supplies the remainder. V and J are TRBV4 and TRBJ2-5; 9 positions match TRBD2. Germline lookup yields CDR1 LGHDT and CDR2 YNNKQL (reference sequence). V trimming: 5 bases; J trimming: 2 bases; junction bases outside the gene matches: 5. The CDR3 has 15 amino acids. The part of the CDR3 DNA that was read is TGTGCCAGCAGCCTCTGGGGGGGAGGCCAAGACACCCAGTAC. Protein product: CASSLWGGGQDTQY. The entire CDR3 is CASSLWGGGQDTQYF. Full variable domain (remainder filled in from reference TRBV4 and TRBJ2-5): ETAVFQTPNYHVTQVGNEVSFNCKQTLGHDTMYWYKQDSKKLLKIMFSYNNKQLIVNETVPRRFSPQSSDKAHLNLRIKSVEPEDSAVYLCASSLWGGGQDTQYFGPGTRLLVL.

About this clone: Mouse germline and gene names are used. The read terminates 1 residue before the CDR3 end, so the remaining end is supplied by the germline J gene. The chain links TRBV26 to TRBJ1-1; D unclear. The CDR3 has 11 residues. Looked up from germline, CDR1 is KGHPV and CDR2 is FQNQEV (reference sequence). V dropped 2 bases and J dropped 5 bases, with 3 bases sitting between them. CDR3 bases read: TGTGCCAGCAGTCTGGAGACAGAAGTCTTC. It yields the protein CASSLETEVF. The complete CDR3 protein is CASSLETEVFF.

In its sample, this clone was seen once. Mouse gene names apply. Read sequence stops 1 residue before the CDR3 end, and the germline J gene provides the missing end. The chain is built from TRBV5 and TRBJ2-4, with 11 bases fitting TRBD2. J lost 2 bases, V lost 2 bases, and 3 bases had no gene match. CDR1 and CDR2 from the germline V gene are LGHNA and YNLKQL (reference sequence). The CDR3 covers 16 residues. CDR3 DNA (partial): TGTGCCAGCAGCCAAAGACTGGGGGGGTCTCAAAACACCTTGTAC. This gives the protein CASSQRLGGSQNTLY. The CDR3 as a whole reads CASSQRLGGSQNTLYF.

By proportion, this clone is medium-sized. Gene labels here are mouse ones. This CDR3 reads CASSLRRGNTLYF. CDR3 bases read: TGTGCCAGCAGTCTGCGCAGGGGAAACACCTTGTAC. The rearrangement joins TRBV26 to TRBJ2-4; maybe TRBD1 (6 bases). The read halts 1 residue ahead of the CDR3 end, with the missing end drawn from the germline J gene. Between the trimmed V and J ends, which lost 2 bases and 5 bases, there was a span of 8 bases. The CDR3 sequence is 13 residues long. CDR1 and CDR2 (germline): KGHPV, FQNQEV (reference sequence).

Of note for this clone: Germline and genes: mouse. From the germline J gene comes the end of the CDR3, since the read stops 1 residue before it. The chain has TRBV26 and TRBJ2-1; 7 nucleotides agree with TRBD1. The CDR3 is 15 residues long. In germline, CDR1 is KGHPV, CDR2 FQNQEV (reference sequence). J gave up 3 bases and V 2 bases, and 4 bases lay outside the gene matches. The CDR3 loop reads CASSLTGEVYAEQFF. The CDR3 DNA, read in part, is TGTGCCAGCAGTCTGACAGGGGAAGTCTATGCTGAGCAGTTC.

Only a few counts were recorded for this clone. Mouse gene names apply. Coverage ceases 1 residue before the CDR3 finishes, and the germline J gene fills in the end. This chain connects TRBV16 to TRBJ2-7, with 10 bases lining up with TRBD2. The length of the CDR3 is 15 residues. V dropped 2 bases and J dropped 3; count of bases not matched to a gene: 4. The germline CDR1 and CDR2 sequences are SGHSA and FRNQAP. The covered CDR3 bases are TGTGCAAGCAGCTTATCCGGGACTGGGGACTATGAACAGTAC. Residues: CASSLSGTGDYEQY. The CDR3 reads in full as CASSLSGTGDYEQYF.

By sample fraction, this clone is medium-sized. Gene names and germline match the mouse. Read sequence stops 1 residue before the CDR3 end, and the germline J gene provides the missing end. J is TRBJ2-7 and V is TRBV13-2; D uncertain. The CDR3 is 12 amino acids. Looked up from germline, CDR1 is NNHNN and CDR2 is SYGAGS (reference sequence). V was shortened by 1 base and J by 4 bases, with 6 bases between the two germline ends. The covered CDR3 bases are TGTGCCAGCGGTGATTTCACATATGAACAGTAC. Translation gives CASGDFTYEQY. The complete CDR3 sequence is CASGDFTYEQYF.

In regard to this clone: Genes and germline are mouse. The CDR3 end is not reached by the read, which stops 1 residue before it; the germline J gene fills it in. V and J are TRBV5 and TRBJ2-2, with 12 bases aligning to TRBD1. The junction had 1 base not matched to a gene; V was cut back by 0 bases and J by 2 bases. Germline CDR1 and CDR2: LGHNA and YNLKQL (reference sequence). The CDR3 is made up of 17 amino acids. The CDR3 spells CASSQEGTGGNTGQLYF. The sequenced part of the CDR3 DNA is TGTGCCAGCAGCCAAGAAGGGACAGGGGGCAACACCGGGCAGCTCTAC.

Comment on this clone: Gene names and germline match the mouse. The CDR3 extends 1 residue past the end of the read, so its final part is completed from the germline J gene. The chain couples TRBV26 to TRBJ1-2, with D maybe TRBD1 (5 bases). Trimming removed 3 bases at V and 0 bases at J, with 8 bases between. The CDR3 runs 14 residues. Germline CDR1 is KGHPV and CDR2 is FQNQEV (reference sequence). CDR3: CASSLQVANSDYTF. The sequenced CDR3 bases are TGTGCCAGCAGTCTACAGGTTGCAAACTCCGACTACACC.

As to this clone: All gene names here are mouse names. The part of the CDR3 DNA that was read is TGCACCTGCAGTGCGGACAAATATGAACAGTAC. Protein: CTCSADKYEQY. The entire CDR3 protein is CTCSADKYEQYF. This chain connects TRBV1 to TRBJ2-7; TRBD1 might be the D (5 bases). Read sequence stops 1 residue before the CDR3 end, and the germline J gene provides the missing end. CDR1 is NSQYPW and CDR2 is LRSPGD in the germline V gene (reference sequence). V shed 3 bases and J shed 4 bases, with 7 bases lying between them. This CDR3 region has 12 residues.

Notes on this clone: At one end the junction does not follow the germline gene, possibly because of a read error. Germline and genes here are mouse. The CDR3 end is not reached by the read, which stops 1 residue before it; the germline J gene fills it in. The genes are TRBV15 and TRBJ1-6; D gene unclear. TRBJ1-6 is flagged as an ORF with uncertain function. Germline CDR1 and CDR2: SGHND and FRSKSL. CDR3 length: 11 residues. The covered CDR3 bases are TGTGCCAGCACCTACAATTCGCCCCTCTAC. As protein: CASTYNSPLY. The entire CDR3 is CASTYNSPLYF.

Turning to this clone: Germline and genes here are mouse. The read ends 1 residue before the CDR3 terminus; that terminus is restored from the germline J gene. The V call is TRBV26, the J call TRBJ2-7, with D possibly TRBD2 on 6 matching bases. In germline, CDR1 is KGHPV, CDR2 FQNQEV (reference sequence). The CDR3 runs 12 residues. V lost 2 bases, J lost 4 bases, and 6 bases lay in between. CDR3 sequence: CASSLGGYEQYF. The DNA read from the CDR3 is TGTGCCAGCAGTCTGGGGGGGTATGAACAGTAC. Drawing the rest from reference TRBV26 and TRBJ2-7, the complete variable domain is NSKVIQTPRYLVKGQGQKAKMRCIPEKGHPVVFWYQQNKNNEFKFLINFQNQEVLQQIDMTEKRFSAECPSNSPCSLEIQSSEAGDSALYLCASSLGGYEQYFGPGTRLTVL.

In regard to this clone: Gene names and germline match the mouse. The read stops 1 residue short of the end of the CDR3; the missing end is completed from the germline J gene. The chain recombines TRBV26 with TRBJ1-4; 9 nucleotides match TRBD1. With 7 bases clipped from V and 7 bases from J, the junction kept 7 bases outside the gene matches. The CDR3 has 14 amino acids. Looked up from germline, CDR1 is KGHPV and CDR2 is FQNQEV (reference sequence). The CDR3 is CASTPQGAGERLFF. Incomplete CDR3 DNA: TGTGCCAGCACTCCACAGGGGGCGGGCGAAAGATTATTT.

Of note for this clone: Each gene name is a mouse one. The sequenced fragment ends 1 residue before the CDR3 boundary, so the rest is inferred from the germline J gene. The chain couples TRBV1 to TRBJ2-2; D ambiguous. V shed 1 base and J shed 0 bases, with 3 bases lying between them. Germline V gene data show CDR1 as NSQYPW and CDR2 as LRSPGD (reference sequence). This CDR3 comprises 14 residues. Incomplete CDR3 DNA: TGCACCTGCAGTGCAGGCGCAAACACCGGGCAGCTCTAC. This gives the protein CTCSAGANTGQLY. The whole CDR3 is CTCSAGANTGQLYF.

About this clone: These gene names are mouse names. The CDR3 end lies 1 residue beyond the end of the read and is filled in from the germline J gene. The genes are TRBV5 and TRBJ1-4; TRBD1 aligns across 12 bases. The trim removed 4 bases at V and 7 bases at J, leaving 4 bases unmatched. The CDR3 is 15 residues long. Germline V gene data show CDR1 as LGHNA and CDR2 as YNLKQL (reference sequence). The sequenced part of the CDR3 DNA is TGTGCCAGCAGCCTCGGGACAGGGGGCACCGAAAGATTATTT. Translation gives CASSLGTGGTERLF. The full CDR3 is CASSLGTGGTERLFF.